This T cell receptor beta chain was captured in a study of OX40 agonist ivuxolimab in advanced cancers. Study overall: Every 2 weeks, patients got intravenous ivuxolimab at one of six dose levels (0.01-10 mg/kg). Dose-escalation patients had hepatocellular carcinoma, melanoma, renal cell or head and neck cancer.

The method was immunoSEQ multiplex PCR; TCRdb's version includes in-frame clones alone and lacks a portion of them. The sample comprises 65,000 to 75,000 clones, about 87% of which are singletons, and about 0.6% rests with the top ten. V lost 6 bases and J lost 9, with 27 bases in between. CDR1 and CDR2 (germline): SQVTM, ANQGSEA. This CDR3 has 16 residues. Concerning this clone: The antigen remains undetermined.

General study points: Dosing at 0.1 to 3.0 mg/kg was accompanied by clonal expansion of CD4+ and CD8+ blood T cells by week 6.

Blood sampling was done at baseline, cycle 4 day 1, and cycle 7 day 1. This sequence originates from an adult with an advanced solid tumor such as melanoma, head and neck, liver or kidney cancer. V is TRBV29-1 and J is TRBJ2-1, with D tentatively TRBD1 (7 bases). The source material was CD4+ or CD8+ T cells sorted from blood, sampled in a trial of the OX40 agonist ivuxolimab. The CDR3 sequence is CSVQMEGLTGSREQFF. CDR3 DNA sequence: TGCAGCGTCCAAATGGAGGGTTTGACAGGGTCCCGTGAGCAGTTCTTC.